The sequence of this TCR beta chain was determined in a study of T-cell memory formation after mild COVID-19. Overall study: Clusters were largely donor specific. Overall study results and limits: Memory from before infection featured some responding clones, which suggests cross-reactive memory joined. Proof of SARS-CoV-2 specificity was absent for the second-wave clones that crested on day 37. CD4/CD8 balance characterized clones contracting day 15 to 85, and CD4+ skew characterized later expanders.

With respect to this clonotype: The target antigen is unknown.

TCRdb reprocessed the 5' RACE reads with MiXCR, giving one entry per CDR3 protein. The sample holds more than 120,000 distinct CDR3 sequences; roughly 21% are singletons and the top ten take about 2%. The length of the CDR3 is 15 residues. V was trimmed by 2 bases and J by 2 bases, leaving 12 bases between them. This receptor was taken from an adult woman who had mild COVID-19 (a few samples of this study predate the infection). Cell type and time point are not known. What was sequenced was PBMCs or a T cell subset sorted from them (not recorded which). The chain joins TRBV12-3 or TRBV12-4 to TRBJ1-1, with D perhaps TRBD1 (6 bases). The CDR3 bases are TGTGCCAGCAGTTTAATTGGACAGATTAACACTGAAGCTTTCTTT. It specifies CASSLIGQINTEAFF.